Following are 9 T cell receptor beta chains from one sample sequenced in a study of cytomegalovirus exposure and HLA in healthy donors. This table comes from immunoSEQ multiplex PCR, and its TCRdb copy is limited to in-frame clones, with some not included. Of fewer than 200,000 clones listed, less than 85% are singletons. The sample consisted of PBMCs. These receptors were collected from a man younger than 30 in good health and CMV-seropositive.

This chain uses TRBV5-1 with TRBJ1-2, with TRBD1 identical over 7 bases. Trimming took 0 bases from V and 6 from J; bases not matched to a gene: 5. The V gene's germline CDR1 is SGHRS and CDR2 YFSETQ. CDR3 length: 14 amino acids. The CDR3 bases are TGCGCCAGCAGCTTGGCGAGGGGGCGCGATGGCTACACCTTC. Translation gives CASSLARGRDGYTF.

The rearrangement uses TRBV6-1 and TRBJ1-1, with 10 bases fitting TRBD1. CDR1 and CDR2 from the germline V gene are MNHNS and SASEGT. The CDR3 sequence is 16 residues long. Germline trimming cut 2 bases from V and 4 bases from J; bases unmatched to any gene: 7. The CDR3 nucleotides read TGTGCCAGCAGTGAATTGGTGGGACAGGGGACCACTGAAGCTTTCTTT. It specifies CASSELVGQGTTEAFF.

This chain connects TRBV9 to TRBJ2-1, with 11 bases that match TRBD1. The CDR3 runs to 16 residues. V was clipped by 0 bases and J by 7 bases; unmatched bases: 6. CDR1 is SGDLS, CDR2 YYNGEE, per germline. CDR3 amino acids: CASSVARTGGRNEQFF. CDR3 DNA: TGTGCCAGCAGCGTAGCTCGGACAGGGGGCAGGAATGAGCAGTTCTTC.

Points on this clone: Other DNA sequences in the sample encode the same CDR3. CDR3 region: CASSVTSGGSYNEQFF. The CDR3 DNA follows: TGTGCCAGCAGCGTGACTAGCGGGGGGTCCTACAATGAGCAGTTCTTC. V gene TRBV9 combines with J gene TRBJ2-1, with 13 bases that match TRBD2. This CDR3 has 16 amino acids. Looked up from germline, CDR1 is SGDLS and CDR2 is YYNGEE. V lost 2 bases, J lost 1 base, and 0 bases stayed unmatched.

Here the CDR3 DNA reads TGTGCCAGCAGTTTCTTGACAGGGGGCACAGATACGCAGTATTTT. This translates into CASSFLTGGTDTQYF. This chain uses TRBV6-5 with TRBJ2-3, with 8 bases lining up with TRBD1. The CDR3 totals 15 residues. Trimming at V came to 4 bases and at J to 1 base, leaving 4 bases not matched to a gene. Germline CDR1 MNHEY, CDR2 SVGAGI.

This clone has a single count. The J gene is TRBJ2-7, the V gene TRBV28; a possible D gene is TRBD1 (6 bases). The CDR3 extends over 14 amino acids. Germline loops: CDR1 MDHEN, CDR2 SYDVKM. Trimming cost V 5 bases and J 1 base, with 12 bases left between them. The CDR3 bases are TGTGCCAGCAGTCATCCACAGGGATCCTACGAGCAGTACTTC. Protein product: CASSHPQGSYEQYF. The full variable domain, completed using reference TRBV28 and TRBJ2-7, is DVKVTQSSRYLVKRTGEKVFLECVQDMDHENMFWYRQDPGLGLRLIYFSYDVKMKEKGDIPEGYSVSREKKERFSLILESASTNQTSMYLCASSHPQGSYEQYFGPGTRLTVT.

The chain combines TRBV2 with TRBJ2-7, with no clear D. CDR1 SNHLY and CDR2 FYNNEI come from the germline V gene. The CDR3 totals 12 residues. V was clipped by 4 bases and J by 4 bases, with 8 bases between them. Written as DNA, the CDR3 is TGTGCCAGCAGTGCCACAGAATACGAGCAGTACTTC. This gives the protein CASSATEYEQYF.

This chain connects TRBV12-5 to TRBJ2-1; 8 bases are shared with TRBD1. Germline-derived CDR1 and CDR2 are LGHNT and FRNRAP. There are 15 residues in the CDR3. With 6 bases clipped from V and 4 bases from J, the junction kept 8 bases outside the gene matches. The CDR3 DNA is TGTGCTAGTGGGGCGGGGACAGGCCGATACAATGAGCAGTTCTTC. Amino acid sequence: CASGAGTGRYNEQFF.

This clone was recorded once. CDR3 in amino acids: CSVEGGGASEQFF. CDR3 coding DNA: TGCAGCGTTGAGGGTGGGGGCGCCTCTGAGCAGTTCTTC. V is TRBV29-1 and J is TRBJ2-1, with a weak D call TRBD1 (6 bases). Per the germline V gene, CDR1 is SQVTM and CDR2 is ANQGSEA. This CDR3 region has 13 residues. The germline V and J ends were trimmed by 3 bases and 9 bases, with 15 bases remaining between them.